This record concerns one T cell receptor (beta chain) sequence. The sample holds a few counts of this clone. This clone's antigen is unknown. Base qualities are not recorded, but no much larger clone differs from it by a single base. The sample belongs to a study of cytomegalovirus exposure and HLA in healthy donors (dated by TCRdb to about 2017). For the wider study: An earlier analysis of some 620 of the donors reported 250 to 300 Gb of sequence data and approximately 120 million unique TCR beta sequences obtained from approximately 180 million T cells. A later genetic analysis took genome-wide SNP genotypes for about three fifths of the 666 donors and used that subset as a discovery cohort. In the later analysis, no new phenotypic data were used to find candidate immune exposures; instead, reliance was placed on TCR beta sequences and their occurrence across donors. About five DR-DQ haplotypes were treated as single units for association and clustering because of strong linkage in the cohort. To predict cytomegalovirus infection status, the study brought together high-throughput TCR immunosequencing, statistical association of individual TCRs with disease status, and machine learning. Among the roughly 400 genotyped donors, approximately 76% belonged to the genetic ancestry cluster associated with self-reported Caucasian donors. To study patterns of TCR occurrence, a later analysis re-analyzed previously published TCR beta repertoires from several hundred donors and added high-resolution HLA genotyping. Donor age, sex, ethnicity and CMV serostatus were compiled alongside the repertoire data. HLA typing covered class I and class II loci at four-digit resolution. Using immunosequencing, the study profiled T cell repertoires from about 650 subjects and related those repertoires to cytomegalovirus serostatus. An earlier analysis of fewer than 750 of the donors used high-throughput TCR beta sequencing to judge whether each TCR beta V gene segment behaved as functional or pseudogenic. Besides the first cohort of hundreds of subjects, a separate validation cohort made up of 120 different subjects was used. The study was designed to test whether signatures of past pathogen exposure could be identified by cataloging public T cell receptors. All discovery cohort repertoires had been generated on a single sequencing platform. Typing coverage varied by locus: roughly 629-640 donors for A, B, C, DRB1 and DQB1; about 520 for DQA1; around 610 for DPA1; 450 to 480 for DPB1. An early release covering about 600 HLA-typed donors comprised about 300 gigabases of sequencing data and tens of millions of unique TCR sequences. Among 300 to 450 genotyped donors of the cohort, an average of 235,054 unique TCR beta nucleotide sequences were sequenced per donor, around 20% of them non-productive.

Overall study outcomes, separate from this receptor: In a later analysis, most CMV-associated TCR beta chains were found to appear HLA-restricted, with HLA associations seemingly driven largely by CMV exposure. Because counts were too low, roughly 18 rarely observed V segments, including chromosome 9 orphons, were left out of the earlier analysis of a few hundred of the donors. In a later analysis, the rate of TCR association differed among HLA loci, with DRB1 alleles having the most associated TCRs and HLA-C alleles having the fewest. For the cohort, immune exposure information was limited to CMV serostatus. According to a later analysis, parvovirus B19, influenza, CMV and Epstein-Barr virus appeared linked to several top co-occurrence clusters. The classifier was reported to diagnose cytomegalovirus status with high specificity and sensitivity in both the original cohort and the validation cohort. A later analysis associated approximately 17,000 TCR beta sequences with specific HLA alleles at a false discovery rate of 0.05. The authors suggested that the approach could potentially be extended to other disease states and immunological phenotypes. Across donors, most TCR sequences were observed very rarely, whereas some public TCRs were present in many individuals. A later analysis found that HLA-associated TCR beta chains were more clonally expanded and had lower generation probabilities than equally common non-associated chains. Correlated functional status among segregating V segments might be attributable to linkage disequilibrium, but an unknown experimental factor could not be ruled out. In a later genetic analysis, fewer N-insertions in productive TCRs were reported among donors in an Asian-associated ancestry cluster than the roughly 700-donor mean. A cluster of highly shared sequence variants was judged likely to represent a technical artifact of the sequencing pipeline. In a later genetic analysis, a missense DCLRE1C variant was associated with V-gene and J-gene trimming of TCR beta chains, and the association was replicated in an independent cohort. A further reported finding was that TCR beta sequences accurately predicted the HLA-A and HLA-B alleles for most subjects in the first cohort. Sequencing depth was assumed to be roughly uniform across donors in the presence/absence analyses, though that assumption may not hold. Strong co-occurrence of HLA alleles, especially DR and DQ, made assigning TCR associations to individual alleles difficult. Some IMGT-functional V segments, including TRBV6-2 and TRBV6-3, could not be distinguished by the 87-base-pair reads and were therefore excluded. The study gave a list of 150 to 200 TCR beta chains associated with cytomegalovirus. An earlier analysis of 450 to 750 of the donors showed that most TCR beta V segments appeared in productive rearrangements either about 87% or about 30% of the time, which broadly matched IMGT annotations. In vitro tests confirmed that a few of the cytomegalovirus-associated TCR beta chains recognize cytomegalovirus antigens. This cohort had only TCR beta chains sequenced, and the lack of alpha or paired-chain data limited which features could be detected. HLA typing was unavailable for some donors at each locus, so association tests used only the typed subset.

Per the germline V gene, MDHEN is the CDR1 and SYDVKM is the CDR2. The CDR3 has 15 amino acids, counting the end cysteine and phenylalanine. Only the CDR3 DNA is retained, 45 bases long and in frame from the first base. V and J are truncated by 3 bases and 3 bases respectively, leaving an intervening sequence of 12 bases. The cohort consisted of hundreds of healthy bone marrow donors. All cohort members were sampled while nominally healthy, although unrecorded immune exposures were likely present. The donor tested CMV seronegative and was one of the 352 seronegative cohort members. Each donor provided a peripheral blood sample, and peripheral blood mononuclear cells were used for TCR beta sequencing. Genomic DNA was extracted from the blood cell samples with the Qiagen DNeasy Blood Extraction Kit. Library preparation was by the immunoSEQ multiplex PCR assay. A mixture of 60 forward primers for TCR Vbeta segments and 13 reverse primers for TCR Jbeta segments was used in the multiplex PCR. The CDR3 region of rearranged TCR beta genes was amplified from genomic DNA by a multiplex PCR assay. The amplified TCR beta libraries were sequenced on the Illumina HiSeq System as 87-base-pair reads. As for how the authors treated the data: A later analysis counted about 82 million unique TCR beta chains across the 650 to 700 repertoires, and some 11 million of these chains were shared by at least two donors. To remove PCR and sequencing errors, raw reads were error-corrected and collapsed into unique sequences using a nearest-neighbor algorithm that merged closely related sequences. CDR3 sequences were aligned to IMGT reference sequences to assign V, D and J gene segments. For a sequence to be retained, a match of at least six nucleotides to both a V gene segment and a J gene segment was required. Rearrangements were called productive when the CDR3 lacked stop codons and stayed in frame with V and J; all others were non-productive. CDR3 was defined according to IMGT convention as the region running from the second conserved V-encoded cysteine to the conserved J-encoded phenylalanine. In an earlier analysis of more than 550 of the donors, sequences lacking an unambiguous match to a single V gene segment were excluded. In an earlier analysis of approximately 590 of the donors, V segments were called functional above 56.7% productive rearrangements and were called segregating when the between-donor standard deviation exceeded 5%. To diagnose cytomegalovirus status from the catalog of TCR beta chain sequences, a statistical classification framework was built. In a later analysis, V and J genes were assigned by comparing TCR nucleotide sequences against IMGT/GENE-DB human TR gene sequences. In a later analysis, CDR3 sequences and most-parsimonious VDJ recombination scenarios were assigned using the TCRdist pipeline. In a later analysis, each TCR beta chain was defined by its CDR3 amino acid sequence together with its V-gene family, and reads lacking a unique V-gene family were excluded. In a later analysis, 450 to 600 highly shared, low-generation-probability nucleotide sequences were removed to address suspected cross-contamination and a sequencing artifact. In a later analysis, a clonal expansion index was calculated for each public chain from normalized within-repertoire ranks of inferred template counts. In a later analysis, generation probabilities were computed using a VDJ recombination model fitted to out-of-frame rearrangements, and the results were checked against IGoR. Hypergeometric tests were used in a later analysis to score TCR-TCR, TCR-HLA and TCR-CMV co-occurrence, with a repertoire-size bias correction applied to the TCR pairs. In a later analysis, false discovery rates were estimated by permuting HLA or CMV assignments 20 times. A later analysis grouped co-occurring TCRs with DBSCAN, adding TCRdist sequence similarity when clustering within HLA-allele-positive subsets. For co-occurrence clustering, repertoires with fewer than 30,000 or more than 120,000 public chains were excluded, along with roughly 5 repertoires with anomalous nucleotide sharing. As stored in TCRdb, this immuneACCESS dataset retains in-frame rearrangements with V and J assigned. A fraction of the clones does not appear; measured against another copy, unresolved V genes explain less than half of the discrepancy, and the remainder lacks a known reason. That table is the source of V, J and clone size, and D and trimming were worked out from the DNA. This sample is represented by 140,000 or so clones; less than 10% of them were singletons. In total, the top ten clones hold about 1.7% of the sample.

The sequence joins TRBV28 to TRBJ1-3, and possibly TRBD1, on 6 matching bases. The TCR originated in a male donor in good health and CMV-seronegative. The sample comprised PBMCs. The base sequence is TGTGCCAGCAGTTTCAGGGGACGGCTTGGAAACACCATATATTTT. It specifies CASSFRGRLGNTIYF.